Shown below are 19 T cell receptor beta chains from a single sample sequenced in a study of cytomegalovirus exposure and HLA in healthy donors. The assay was immunoSEQ multiplex PCR, and TCRdb's table has in-frame clones only and misses some. The sample shows 130,000 or so clones, roughly nine tenths of them seen only once. Sequencing was done on a sample of PBMCs. These receptors originate from a young man in good health and CMV-seronegative.

This rearrangement joins TRBV6-5 to TRBJ2-1; 12 bases align to TRBD2. Germline CDR1 is MNHEY and CDR2 is SVGAGI. CDR3 length equals 16 residues. With 3 bases clipped from V and 9 bases from J, the junction kept 9 bases outside the gene matches. The CDR3: CASSYNPSGGAAEQFF. The CDR3 DNA reads as TGTGCCAGCAGTTATAACCCTAGCGGGGGGGCAGCTGAGCAGTTCTTC.

The CDR3 sequence: CASSLGGSGSNQPQHF. CDR3 nucleotides: TGTGCCAGCAGTTTAGGGGGGAGTGGAAGCAATCAGCCCCAGCATTTT. J is TRBJ1-5 and V is TRBV27; TRBD1 might be the D (5 bases). This CDR3 region has 16 residues. CDR1 is MNHEY, CDR2 SMNVEV, per germline (reference sequence). Trimming took 2 bases from V and 1 from J, leaving 12 bases between them.

The CDR3 sequence: CASSPPGVDHQHHNSPLHF. CDR3 DNA: TGTGCCAGCTCACCACCAGGGGTAGACCACCAGCATCATAATTCACCCCTCCACTTT. V is TRBV18 and J is TRBJ1-6; D is perhaps TRBD1 (5 bases). The V end was cut by 0 bases, the J end by 5 bases, with 20 bases between. CDR1 KGHSH and CDR2 LQKENI come from the germline V gene. CDR3 length: 19 amino acids.

The gene calls are TRBV6-7 and TRBJ2-1; 12 nucleotides agree with TRBD2. TRBV6-7 is an open reading frame whose function is uncertain. The CDR3 is 18 residues long. V was clipped by 5 bases and J by 10 bases; unmatched bases: 18. In nucleotides, the CDR3 is TGTGCCAGCAGTCCGGGACTAGCGGGTTTAATTCCCCGGGAGGAGCAGTTCTTC. It specifies CASSPGLAGLIPREEQFF.

The CDR3 region has the DNA TGTGCCAGCAGGTCGTTGGGCCTCTACACAGATACGCAGTATTTT. As protein: CASRSLGLYTDTQYF. The V call is TRBV2, the J call TRBJ2-3; D call uncertain. The V gene's germline CDR1 is SNHLY and CDR2 FYNNEI. This CDR3 is built from 15 residues. Trimming cost V 6 bases and J 2 bases, with 15 bases left between them.

The chain links TRBV4-1 to TRBJ1-1; tentatively, D is TRBD1 (5 bases). CDR3 length: 15 residues. Trimming cost V 0 bases and J 6 bases, with 14 bases left between them. Germline V gives CDR1 MGHRA, CDR2 YSYEKL. CDR3 coding DNA: TGCGCCAGCAGCCAAGATGGGGGGTCGGGGTCTGAAGCTTTCTTT. Protein sequence: CASSQDGGSGSEAFF.

This clone was observed a single time. V is TRBV6-6 and J is TRBJ2-3; no definite D call. The germline gives CDR1 MNHNY, CDR2 SVGAGI (reference sequence). Trimming shortened V by 2 bases and J by 0 bases, and 12 bases separated the two germline ends. The CDR3 length is 16 residues. The CDR3 DNA sequence: TGTGCCAGCAGTTACCTGACAAGAGCTAGCACAGATACGCAGTATTTT. It is translated as CASSYLTRASTDTQYF.

The chain is built from TRBV11-2 and TRBJ1-3; D perhaps matches TRBD1 (5 bases). CDR1 SGHAT and CDR2 FQNNGV come from the germline V gene. V shed 7 bases and J shed 0 bases, with 10 bases lying between them. This CDR3 comprises 14 residues. DNA for the CDR3: TGTGCCAGCAAGGGACTCAACTCTGGAAACACCATATATTTT. Translating it yields CASKGLNSGNTIYF.

The count of this clone is one. This chain connects TRBV27 to TRBJ1-2; D is perhaps TRBD1 (5 bases). The V end lost 2 bases, the J end lost 6 bases, and 10 bases lay between the germline ends. CDR1 is MNHEY and CDR2 is SMNVEV in the germline V gene (reference sequence). The CDR3 is made up of 13 amino acids. For the CDR3, the DNA is TGTGCCAGCAGTTTAGCGGGGGACCATGGCTACACCTTC. Its protein is CASSLAGDHGYTF.

The V gene is TRBV6-4, the J gene TRBJ2-1, with TRBD2 matching 10 bases. V shed 4 bases, J shed 7 bases, and the junction held 10 bases outside the gene matches. CDR1 and CDR2 (germline): MRHNA, SNTAGT. The CDR3 loop spans 16 amino acids. The CDR3 region is CASSVVSGGALNEQFF. The CDR3 nucleotides read TGTGCCAGCAGTGTTGTGAGCGGGGGGGCCCTGAATGAGCAGTTCTTC.

This sequence joins TRBV6-6 and TRBJ2-2, with TRBD2 identical over 8 bases. CDR1 is MNHNY, CDR2 SVGAGI, per germline (reference sequence). The CDR3 runs 16 residues. The J segment lost 3 bases and the V segment lost 8 bases, leaving 11 bases of the junction unmatched. CDR3 in amino acids: CASSLSGGSYTGELFF. CDR3 nucleotides: TGTGCCAGCTCACTAAGCGGGGGTTCGTACACCGGGGAGCTGTTTTTT.

CDR3 coding DNA: TGTGCCACCAGCAGAGATGCTACAGACTCCTACGAGCAGTACTTC. Protein: CATSRDATDSYEQYF. This sequence joins TRBV15 and TRBJ2-7; D is ambiguous. From germline, CDR1 is LNHNV and CDR2 YYDKDF (reference sequence). The CDR3 covers 15 residues. With 0 bases removed from V and 0 bases from J, the gap between germline ends came to 9 bases.

The chain has TRBV18 and TRBJ1-3; no clear D gene. Germline CDR1 KGHSH, CDR2 LQKENI. The V end was cut by 2 bases, the J end by 2 bases, with 10 bases between. The CDR3 totals 15 residues. CDR3 nucleotide sequence: TGTGCCAGCTCACCAATAAACGGTCCTGGAAACACCATATATTTT. Translation gives CASSPINGPGNTIYF.

This chain links TRBV6-6 with TRBJ2-5, with a weak D call TRBD2 (6 bases). Between the trimmed V and J ends, which lost 5 bases and 4 bases, there was a span of 17 bases. This CDR3 has 15 residues. The germline V gene has CDR1 MNHNY and CDR2 SVGAGI (reference sequence). CDR3 nucleotide sequence: TGTGCCAGCAGTCTCACCGGAGGGCGCGGAGAGACCCAGTACTTC. It is translated as CASSLTGGRGETQYF.

The genes are TRBV4-1 and TRBJ1-2; TRBD1 might be the D (6 bases). Germline CDR1 reads MGHRA; CDR2 reads YSYEKL. Trimming took 1 base from V and 8 from J, leaving 20 bases between them. The CDR3 has 16 amino acids. The CDR3 reads CASSQGPRGGAEGYTF. DNA of the CDR3: TGCGCCAGCAGCCAAGGTCCTCGGGGGGGCGCGGAAGGCTACACCTTC.

This chain joins TRBV5-1 and TRBJ1-1; D perhaps matches TRBD1 (6 bases). Trimming took off 1 base at V and 2 bases at J, with 9 bases between the two ends. From germline, CDR1 is SGHRS and CDR2 YFSETQ. The CDR3 is 14 amino acids. The CDR3 DNA sequence: TGCGCCAGCAGCTTGAGGGGGATAAACACTGAAGCTTTCTTT. This codes for CASSLRGINTEAFF. Supplemented by reference TRBV5-1 and TRBJ1-1, the full variable domain reads KAGVTQTPRYLIKTRGQQVTLSCSPISGHRSVSWYQQTPGQGLQFLFEYFSETQRNKGNFPGRFSGRQFSNSRSEMNVSTLELGDSALYLCASSLRGINTEAFFGQGTRLTVV.

The chain uses TRBV2 and TRBJ2-1; D possibly corresponds to TRBD1 (6 bases). Germline V gene lookup returns CDR1 SNHLY and CDR2 FYNNEI. V lost 10 bases and J lost 10, with 20 bases in between. The CDR3 is made up of 13 amino acids. The CDR3 DNA follows: TGTGCCACCTTCGCATTTACAGGGTTGGAGCAGTTCTTC. It is translated as CATFAFTGLEQFF.

The CDR3 DNA sequence: TGTGCCAGCAAGAGGGTGAACACTGAAGCTTTCTTT. Amino acids: CASKRVNTEAFF. The chain couples TRBV7-9 to TRBJ1-1; D call uncertain. Germline CDR1 is SEHNR and CDR2 is FQNEAQ (reference sequence). The V end was cut by 7 bases, the J end by 0 bases, with 6 bases between. The CDR3 loop spans 12 amino acids.

Concerning this clone: The same CDR3 can be traced to other DNA sequences in this sample. This rearrangement joins TRBV6-5 to TRBJ1-2; 8 bases are shared with TRBD1. Trimming took 0 bases from V and 5 from J; bases not matched to a gene: 8. The CDR3 is 16 amino acids. Germline assignment: CDR1 MNHEY and CDR2 SVGAGI. The CDR3 is CASSYSRTGGGYGYTF. The CDR3 nucleotides are TGTGCCAGCAGTTACTCGAGAACAGGGGGAGGATATGGCTACACCTTC.